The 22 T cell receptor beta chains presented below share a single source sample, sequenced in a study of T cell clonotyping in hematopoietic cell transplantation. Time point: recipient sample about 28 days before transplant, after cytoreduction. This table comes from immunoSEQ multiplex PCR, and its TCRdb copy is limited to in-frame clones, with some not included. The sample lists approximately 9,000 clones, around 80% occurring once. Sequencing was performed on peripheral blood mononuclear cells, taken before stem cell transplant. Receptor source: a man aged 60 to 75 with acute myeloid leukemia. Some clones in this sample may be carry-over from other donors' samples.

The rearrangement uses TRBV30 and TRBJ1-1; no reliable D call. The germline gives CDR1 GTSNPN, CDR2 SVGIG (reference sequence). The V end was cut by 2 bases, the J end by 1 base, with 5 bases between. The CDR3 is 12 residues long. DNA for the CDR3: TGTGCCTGGAGTCTGGAGAACACTGAAGCTTTCTTT. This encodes CAWSLENTEAFF.

The CDR3 is CASSERRTDRQETQYF. The CDR3 bases are TGTGCCAGCAGTGAAAGGAGGACAGACCGGCAAGAGACCCAGTACTTC. V is TRBV6-1 and J is TRBJ2-5; TRBD1 might be the D (6 bases). The V and J ends lost 2 bases and 2 bases respectively, with 15 bases between them. The CDR3 extends over 16 amino acids. The V gene's germline CDR1 is MNHNS and CDR2 SASEGT.

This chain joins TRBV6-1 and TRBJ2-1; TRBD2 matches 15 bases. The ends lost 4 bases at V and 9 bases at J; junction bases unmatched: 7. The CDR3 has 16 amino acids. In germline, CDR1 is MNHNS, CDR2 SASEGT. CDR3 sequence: CASSGGGLAGGREQFF. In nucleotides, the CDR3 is TGTGCCAGCAGTGGGGGAGGACTAGCGGGGGGGCGTGAGCAGTTCTTC.

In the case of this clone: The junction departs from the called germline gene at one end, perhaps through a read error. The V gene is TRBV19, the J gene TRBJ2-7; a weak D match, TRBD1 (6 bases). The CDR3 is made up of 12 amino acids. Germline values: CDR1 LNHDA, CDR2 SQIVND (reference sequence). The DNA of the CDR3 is TGTGCCAGTAGTATAGATGGGTTGGACAGACGCTTC. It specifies CASSIDGLDRRF.

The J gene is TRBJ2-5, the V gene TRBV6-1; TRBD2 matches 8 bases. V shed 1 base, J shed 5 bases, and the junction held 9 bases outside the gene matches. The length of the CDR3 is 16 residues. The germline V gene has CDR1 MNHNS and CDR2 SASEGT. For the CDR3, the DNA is TGTGCCAGCAGTGAAGTCGCGGGGGGCTCACGGGAGACCCAGTACTTC. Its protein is CASSEVAGGSRETQYF.

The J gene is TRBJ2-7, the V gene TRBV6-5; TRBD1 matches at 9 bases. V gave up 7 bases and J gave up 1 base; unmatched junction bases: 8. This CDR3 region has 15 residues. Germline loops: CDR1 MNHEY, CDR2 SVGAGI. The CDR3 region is CASTPRTGDSYEQYF. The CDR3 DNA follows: TGTGCCAGCACCCCCCGGACAGGGGATTCCTACGAGCAGTACTTC.

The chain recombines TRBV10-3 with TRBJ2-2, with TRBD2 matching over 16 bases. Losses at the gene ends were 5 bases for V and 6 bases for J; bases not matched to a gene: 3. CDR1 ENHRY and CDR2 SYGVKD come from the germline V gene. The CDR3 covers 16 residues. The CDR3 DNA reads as TGTGCCATCAGTTCCGGGACTAGCGGGGGGGCCGGGGAGCTGTTTTTT. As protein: CAISSGTSGGAGELFF.

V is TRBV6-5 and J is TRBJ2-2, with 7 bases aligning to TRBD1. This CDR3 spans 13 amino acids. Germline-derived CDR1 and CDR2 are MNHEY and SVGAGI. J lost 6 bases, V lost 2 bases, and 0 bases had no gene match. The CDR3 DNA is TGTGCCAGCAGTTACGACAGGGCCGGGGAGCTGTTTTTT. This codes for CASSYDRAGELFF.

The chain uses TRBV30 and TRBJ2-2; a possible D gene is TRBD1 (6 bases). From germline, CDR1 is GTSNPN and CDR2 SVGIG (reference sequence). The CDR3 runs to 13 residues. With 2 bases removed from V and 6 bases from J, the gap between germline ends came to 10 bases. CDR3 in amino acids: CAWSPYRAGELFF. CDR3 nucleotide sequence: TGTGCCTGGAGTCCGTACAGGGCCGGGGAGCTGTTTTTT.

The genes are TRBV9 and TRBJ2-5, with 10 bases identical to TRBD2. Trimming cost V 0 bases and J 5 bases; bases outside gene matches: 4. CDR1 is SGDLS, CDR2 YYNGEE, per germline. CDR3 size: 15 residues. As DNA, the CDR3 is TGTGCCAGCAGCGTAGAAGCGGGGGGGCGGGAGACCCAGTACTTC. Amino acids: CASSVEAGGRETQYF. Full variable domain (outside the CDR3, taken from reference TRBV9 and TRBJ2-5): DSGVTQTPKHLITATGQRVTLRCSPRSGDLSVYWYQQSLDQGLQFLIQYYNGEERAKGNILERFSAQQFPDLHSELNLSSLELGDSALYFCASSVEAGGRETQYFGPGTRLLVL.

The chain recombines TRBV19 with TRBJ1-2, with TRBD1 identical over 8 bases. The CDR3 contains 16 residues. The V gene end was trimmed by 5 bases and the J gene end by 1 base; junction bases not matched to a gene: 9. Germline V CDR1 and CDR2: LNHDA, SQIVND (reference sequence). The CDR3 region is CASSWSTGAFNYGYTF. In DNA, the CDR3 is TGTGCCAGTAGTTGGTCGACAGGGGCTTTTAACTATGGCTACACCTTC.

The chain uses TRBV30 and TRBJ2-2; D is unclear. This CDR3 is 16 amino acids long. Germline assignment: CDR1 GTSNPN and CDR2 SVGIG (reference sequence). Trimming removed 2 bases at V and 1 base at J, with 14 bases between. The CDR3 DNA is TGTGCCTGGAGTAAAGGCAGACTGGGGAACACCGGGGAGCTGTTTTTT. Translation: CAWSKGRLGNTGELFF.

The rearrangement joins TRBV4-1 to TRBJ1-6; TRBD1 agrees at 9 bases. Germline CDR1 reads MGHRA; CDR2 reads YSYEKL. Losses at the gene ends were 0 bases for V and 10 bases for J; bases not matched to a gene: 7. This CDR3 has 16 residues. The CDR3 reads CASSQDWGQGASPLHF. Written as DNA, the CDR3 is TGCGCCAGCAGCCAAGATTGGGGACAGGGAGCATCACCCCTCCACTTT.

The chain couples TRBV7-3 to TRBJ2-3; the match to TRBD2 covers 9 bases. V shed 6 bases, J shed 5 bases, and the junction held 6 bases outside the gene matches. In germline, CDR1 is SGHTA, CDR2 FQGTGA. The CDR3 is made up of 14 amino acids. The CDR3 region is CASSLAGVGDTQYF. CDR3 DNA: TGTGCCAGCAGTTTAGCGGGAGTAGGAGATACGCAGTATTTT.

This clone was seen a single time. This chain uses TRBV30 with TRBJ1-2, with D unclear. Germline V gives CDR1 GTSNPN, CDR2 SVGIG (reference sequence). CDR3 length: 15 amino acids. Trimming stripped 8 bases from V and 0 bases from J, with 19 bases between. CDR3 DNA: TGTGCCCTTAATCTCTCGGGGAAATCTAACTATGGCTACACCTTC. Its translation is CALNLSGKSNYGYTF.

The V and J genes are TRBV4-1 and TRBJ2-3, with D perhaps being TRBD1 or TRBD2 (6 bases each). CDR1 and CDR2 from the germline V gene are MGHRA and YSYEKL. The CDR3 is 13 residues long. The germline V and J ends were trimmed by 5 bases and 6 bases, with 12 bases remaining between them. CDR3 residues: CASSSGEADTQYF. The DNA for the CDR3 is TGCGCCAGCAGCTCAGGGGAGGCGGATACGCAGTATTTT.

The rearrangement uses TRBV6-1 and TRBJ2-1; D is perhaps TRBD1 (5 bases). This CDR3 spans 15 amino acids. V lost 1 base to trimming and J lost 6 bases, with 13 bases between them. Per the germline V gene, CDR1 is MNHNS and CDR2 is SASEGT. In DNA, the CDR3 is TGTGCCAGCAGTGAAGAGGGGCCCGAGATCAATGAGCAGTTCTTC. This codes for CASSEEGPEINEQFF.

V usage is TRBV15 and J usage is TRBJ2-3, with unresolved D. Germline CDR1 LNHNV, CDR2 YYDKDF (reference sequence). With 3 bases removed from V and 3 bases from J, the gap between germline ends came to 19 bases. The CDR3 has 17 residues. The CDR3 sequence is CATSSPLRNEGTDTQYF. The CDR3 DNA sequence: TGTGCCACCAGCAGCCCATTACGGAACGAAGGGACAGATACGCAGTATTTT.

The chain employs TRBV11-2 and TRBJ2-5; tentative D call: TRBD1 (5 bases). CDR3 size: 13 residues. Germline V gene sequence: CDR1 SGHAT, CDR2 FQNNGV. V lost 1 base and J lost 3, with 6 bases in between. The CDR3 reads CASSLGREETQYF. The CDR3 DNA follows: TGTGCCAGCAGCTTAGGCAGGGAAGAGACCCAGTACTTC.

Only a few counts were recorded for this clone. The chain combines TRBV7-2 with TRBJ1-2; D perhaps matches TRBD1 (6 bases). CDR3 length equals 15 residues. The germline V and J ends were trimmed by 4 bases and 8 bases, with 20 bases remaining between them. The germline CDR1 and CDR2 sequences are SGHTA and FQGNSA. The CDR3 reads CASSSGEGGAEGYTF. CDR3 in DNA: TGTGCCAGCAGCTCCGGGGAGGGGGGGGCGGAAGGCTACACCTTC. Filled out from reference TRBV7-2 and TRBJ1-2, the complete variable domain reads GAGVSQSPSNKVTEKGKDVELRCDPISGHTALYWYRQSLGQGLEFLIYFQGNSAPDKSGLPSDRFSAERTGGSVSTLTIQRTQQEDSAVYLCASSSGEGGAEGYTFGSGTRLTVV.

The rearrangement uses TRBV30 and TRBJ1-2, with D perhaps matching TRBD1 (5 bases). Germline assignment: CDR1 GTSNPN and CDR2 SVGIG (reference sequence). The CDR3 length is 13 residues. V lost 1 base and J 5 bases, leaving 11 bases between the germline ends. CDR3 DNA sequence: TGTGCCTGGAGTGCAGGGTTCCAATATGGCTACACCTTC. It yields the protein CAWSAGFQYGYTF.

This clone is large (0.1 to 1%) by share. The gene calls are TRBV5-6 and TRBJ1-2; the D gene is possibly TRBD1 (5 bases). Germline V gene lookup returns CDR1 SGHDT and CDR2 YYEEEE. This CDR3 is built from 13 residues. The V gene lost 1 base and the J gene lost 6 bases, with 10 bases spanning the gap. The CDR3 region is CASSLWGENGYTF. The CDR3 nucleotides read TGTGCCAGCAGCTTGTGGGGGGAGAATGGCTACACCTTC.